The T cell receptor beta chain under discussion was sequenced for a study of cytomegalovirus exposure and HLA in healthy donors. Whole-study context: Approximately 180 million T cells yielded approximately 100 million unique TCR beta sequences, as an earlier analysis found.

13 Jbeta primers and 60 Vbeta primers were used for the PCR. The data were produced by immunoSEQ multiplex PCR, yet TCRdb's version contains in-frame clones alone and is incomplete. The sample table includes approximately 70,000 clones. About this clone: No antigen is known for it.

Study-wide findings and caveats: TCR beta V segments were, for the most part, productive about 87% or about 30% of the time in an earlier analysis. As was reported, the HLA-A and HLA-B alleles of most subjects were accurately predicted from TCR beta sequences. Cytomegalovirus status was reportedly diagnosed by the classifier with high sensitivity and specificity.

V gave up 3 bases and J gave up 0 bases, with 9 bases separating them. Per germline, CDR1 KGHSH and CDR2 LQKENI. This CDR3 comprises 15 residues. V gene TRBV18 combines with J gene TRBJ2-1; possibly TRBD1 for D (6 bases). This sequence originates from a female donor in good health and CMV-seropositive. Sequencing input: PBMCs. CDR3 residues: CASSPDRSSYNEQFF. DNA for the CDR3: TGTGCCAGCTCACCCGACAGGAGCTCCTACAATGAGCAGTTCTTC.